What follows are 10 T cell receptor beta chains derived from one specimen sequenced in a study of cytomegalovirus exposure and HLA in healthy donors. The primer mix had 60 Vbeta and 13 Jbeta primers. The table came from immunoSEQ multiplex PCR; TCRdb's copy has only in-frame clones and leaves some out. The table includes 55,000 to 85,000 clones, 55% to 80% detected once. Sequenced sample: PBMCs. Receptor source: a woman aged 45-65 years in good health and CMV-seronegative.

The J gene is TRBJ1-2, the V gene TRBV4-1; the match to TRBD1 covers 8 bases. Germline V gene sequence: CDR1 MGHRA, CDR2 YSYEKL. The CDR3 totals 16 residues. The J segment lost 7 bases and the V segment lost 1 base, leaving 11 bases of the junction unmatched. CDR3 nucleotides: TGCGCCAGCAGCCAAGGCTTGACAGGGGAGTCTGGTGGCTACACCTTC. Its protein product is CASSQGLTGESGGYTF.

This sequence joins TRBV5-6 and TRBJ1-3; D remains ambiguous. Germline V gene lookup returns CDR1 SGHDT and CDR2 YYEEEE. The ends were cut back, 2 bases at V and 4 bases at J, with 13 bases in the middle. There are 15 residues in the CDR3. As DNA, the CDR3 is TGTGCCAGCAGCTTACTCGACACTCCAGGAAACACCATATATTTT. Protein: CASSLLDTPGNTIYF.

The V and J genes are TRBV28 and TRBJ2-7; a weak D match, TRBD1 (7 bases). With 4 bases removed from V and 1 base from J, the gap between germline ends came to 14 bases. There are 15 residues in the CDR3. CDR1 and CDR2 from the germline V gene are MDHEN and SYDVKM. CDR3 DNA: TGTGCCAGCAGTTGGCGGGACAGTTTTTCCTACGAGCAGTACTTC. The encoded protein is CASSWRDSFSYEQYF.

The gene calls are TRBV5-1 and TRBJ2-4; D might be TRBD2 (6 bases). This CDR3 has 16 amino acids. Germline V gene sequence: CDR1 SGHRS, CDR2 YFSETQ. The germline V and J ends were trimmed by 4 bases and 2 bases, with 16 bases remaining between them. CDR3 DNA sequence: TGCGCCAGCAGCGACGGGACTGCTGGTACCAAAAACATTCAGTACTTC. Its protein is CASSDGTAGTKNIQYF.

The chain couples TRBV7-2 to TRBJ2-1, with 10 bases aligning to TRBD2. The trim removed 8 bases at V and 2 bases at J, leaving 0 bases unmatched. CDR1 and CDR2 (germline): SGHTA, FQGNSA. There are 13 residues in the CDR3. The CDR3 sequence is CASGTSAYNEQFF. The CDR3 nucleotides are TGTGCCAGCGGGACTAGCGCCTACAATGAGCAGTTCTTC.

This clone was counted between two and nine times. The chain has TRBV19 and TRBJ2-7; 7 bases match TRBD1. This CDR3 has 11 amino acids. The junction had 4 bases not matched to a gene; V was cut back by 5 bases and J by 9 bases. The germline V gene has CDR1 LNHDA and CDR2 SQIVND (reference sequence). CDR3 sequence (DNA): TGTGCCAGTAGTTCACAGGGGAGGCAGTACTTC. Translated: CASSSQGRQYF.

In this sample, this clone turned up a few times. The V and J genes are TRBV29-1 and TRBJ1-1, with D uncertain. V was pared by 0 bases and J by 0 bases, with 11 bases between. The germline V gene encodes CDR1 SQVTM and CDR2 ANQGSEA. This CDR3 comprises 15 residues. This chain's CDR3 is CSVEDLGRVNTEAFF. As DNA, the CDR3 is TGCAGCGTTGAAGATCTCGGGAGAGTGAACACTGAAGCTTTCTTT.

CDR3 loop: CASIGRLSGNTIYF. The CDR3 bases are TGTGCCAGCATAGGCCGACTCTCTGGAAACACCATATATTTT. This chain joins TRBV28 and TRBJ1-3; D remains ambiguous. The V gene lost 7 bases and the J gene lost 0 bases, with 10 bases spanning the gap. The CDR3 length is 14 residues. The germline gives CDR1 MDHEN, CDR2 SYDVKM.

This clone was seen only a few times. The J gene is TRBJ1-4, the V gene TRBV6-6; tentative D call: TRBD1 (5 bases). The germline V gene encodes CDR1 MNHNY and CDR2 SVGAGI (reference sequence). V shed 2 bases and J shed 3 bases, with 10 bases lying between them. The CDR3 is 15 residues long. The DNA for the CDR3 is TGTGCCAGCAGTTACGCTGGACAAGCTAATGAAAAACTGTTTTTT. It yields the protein CASSYAGQANEKLFF.

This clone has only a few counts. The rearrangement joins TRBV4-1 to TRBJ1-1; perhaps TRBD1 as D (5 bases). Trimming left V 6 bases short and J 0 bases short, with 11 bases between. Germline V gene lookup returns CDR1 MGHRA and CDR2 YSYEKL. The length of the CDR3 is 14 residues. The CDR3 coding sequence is TGCGCCAGCAGTGCCGACAGAATGAACACTGAAGCTTTCTTT. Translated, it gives CASSADRMNTEAFF.